This T cell receptor (beta chain) is drawn from a study of cytomegalovirus exposure and HLA in healthy donors. The ends were cut back, 10 bases at V and 0 bases at J, with 7 bases in the middle. Germline CDR1 and CDR2: LNHDA and SQIVND (reference sequence). There are 13 residues in the CDR3. Both 60 Vbeta primers and 13 Jbeta primers went into the PCR. Libraries were prepared by immunoSEQ multiplex PCR; TCRdb keeps only in-frame clonotypes and omits some of them. The table has 89,000 or so clones, over 60% seen once. Sample: PBMCs. This chain uses TRBV19 with TRBJ2-6; D is unclear. The TCR was taken from a man aged 55 to 69 in good health and CMV-seronegative. CDR3 DNA sequence: TGTGCCACCGCGCCCTCTGGGGCCAACGTCCTGACTTTC. This codes for CATAPSGANVLTF.